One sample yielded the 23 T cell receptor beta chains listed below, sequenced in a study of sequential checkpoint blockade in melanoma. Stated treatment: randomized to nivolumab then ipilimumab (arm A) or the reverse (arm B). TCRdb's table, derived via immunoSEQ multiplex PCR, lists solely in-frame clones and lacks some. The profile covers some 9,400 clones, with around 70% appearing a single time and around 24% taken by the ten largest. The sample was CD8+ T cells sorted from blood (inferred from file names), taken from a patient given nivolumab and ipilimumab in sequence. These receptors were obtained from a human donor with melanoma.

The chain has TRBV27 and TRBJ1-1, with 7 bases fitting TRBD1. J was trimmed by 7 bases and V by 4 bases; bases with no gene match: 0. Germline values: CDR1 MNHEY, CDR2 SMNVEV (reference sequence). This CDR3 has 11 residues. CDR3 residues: CASSYRGEAFF. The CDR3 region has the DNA TGTGCCAGCAGTTACAGGGGTGAAGCTTTCTTT.

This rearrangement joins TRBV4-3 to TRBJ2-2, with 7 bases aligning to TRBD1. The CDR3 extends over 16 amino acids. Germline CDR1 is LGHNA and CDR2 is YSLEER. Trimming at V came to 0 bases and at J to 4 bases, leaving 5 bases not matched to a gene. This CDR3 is CASSQDRGGGTGELFF. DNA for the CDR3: TGCGCCAGCAGCCAAGATAGAGGGGGCGGCACCGGGGAGCTGTTTTTT.

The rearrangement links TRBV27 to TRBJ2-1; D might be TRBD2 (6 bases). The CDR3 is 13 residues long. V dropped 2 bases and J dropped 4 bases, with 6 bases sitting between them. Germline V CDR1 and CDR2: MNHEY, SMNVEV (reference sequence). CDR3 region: CASSLREYNEQFF. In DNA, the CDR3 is TGTGCCAGCAGTTTACGGGAGTACAATGAGCAGTTCTTC.

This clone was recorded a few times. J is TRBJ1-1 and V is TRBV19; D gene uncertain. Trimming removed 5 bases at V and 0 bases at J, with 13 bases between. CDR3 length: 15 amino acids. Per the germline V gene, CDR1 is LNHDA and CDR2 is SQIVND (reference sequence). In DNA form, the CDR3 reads TGTGCCAGTAGTGGCATACAGATCCTGAACACTGAAGCTTTCTTT. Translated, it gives CASSGIQILNTEAFF.

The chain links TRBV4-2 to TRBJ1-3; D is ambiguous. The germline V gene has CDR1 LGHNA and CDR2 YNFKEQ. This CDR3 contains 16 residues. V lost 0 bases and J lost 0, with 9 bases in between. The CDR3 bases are TGTGCCAGCAGCCAAGACCACGGGGTCTCTGGAAACACCATATATTTT. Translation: CASSQDHGVSGNTIYF.

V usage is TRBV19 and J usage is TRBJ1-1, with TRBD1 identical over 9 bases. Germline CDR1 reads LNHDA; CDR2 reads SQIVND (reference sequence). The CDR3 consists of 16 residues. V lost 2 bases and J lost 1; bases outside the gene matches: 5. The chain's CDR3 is CASSISGQGWNTEAFF. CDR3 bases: TGTGCCAGTAGTATATCGGGACAGGGTTGGAACACTGAAGCTTTCTTT.

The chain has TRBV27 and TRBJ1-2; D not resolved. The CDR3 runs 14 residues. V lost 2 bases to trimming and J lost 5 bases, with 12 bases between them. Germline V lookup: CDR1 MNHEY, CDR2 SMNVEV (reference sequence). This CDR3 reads CASSLAGSGYGYTF. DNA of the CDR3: TGTGCCAGCAGTTTAGCCGGGTCTGGGTATGGCTACACCTTC.

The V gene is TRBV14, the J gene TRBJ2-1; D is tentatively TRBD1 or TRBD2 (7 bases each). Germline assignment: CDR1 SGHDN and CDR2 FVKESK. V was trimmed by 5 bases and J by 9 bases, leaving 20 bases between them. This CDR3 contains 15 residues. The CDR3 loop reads CASSKAGQMSIEQFF. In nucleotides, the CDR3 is TGTGCCAGCAGCAAAGCGGGACAGATGTCTATTGAGCAGTTCTTC. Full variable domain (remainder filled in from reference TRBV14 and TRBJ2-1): EAGVTQFPSHSVIEKGQTVTLRCDPISGHDNLYWYRRVMGKEIKFLLHFVKESKQDESGMPNNRFLAERTGGTYSTLKVQPAELEDSGVYFCASSKAGQMSIEQFFGPGTRLTVL.

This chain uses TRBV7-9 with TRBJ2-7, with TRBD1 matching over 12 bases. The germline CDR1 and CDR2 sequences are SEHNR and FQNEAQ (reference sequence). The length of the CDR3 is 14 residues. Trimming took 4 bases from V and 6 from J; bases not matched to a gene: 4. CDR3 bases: TGTGCCAGCAGCTCGGGGACAGGGGGCTTCGAGCAGTACTTC. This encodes CASSSGTGGFEQYF.

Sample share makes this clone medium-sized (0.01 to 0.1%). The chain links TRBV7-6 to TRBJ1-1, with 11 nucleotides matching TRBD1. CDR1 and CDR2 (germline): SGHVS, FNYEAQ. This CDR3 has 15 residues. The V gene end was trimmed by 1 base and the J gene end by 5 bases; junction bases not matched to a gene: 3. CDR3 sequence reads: CASSLDGTGGTEAFF. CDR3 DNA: TGTGCCAGCAGCTTAGATGGGACAGGGGGTACTGAAGCTTTCTTT.

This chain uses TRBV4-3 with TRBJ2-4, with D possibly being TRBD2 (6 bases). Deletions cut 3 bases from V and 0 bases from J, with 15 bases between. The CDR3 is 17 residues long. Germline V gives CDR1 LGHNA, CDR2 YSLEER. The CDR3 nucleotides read TGCGCCAGCAGCCATTGGGGCGGGGATTTAGCCAAAAACATTCAGTACTTC. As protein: CASSHWGGDLAKNIQYF.

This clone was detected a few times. The CDR3 DNA follows: TGCGCCAGCAGCCAAGACGCGAACACCGGGGAGCTGTTTTTT. Its translation is CASSQDANTGELFF. The genes are TRBV4-3 and TRBJ2-2; no definite D call. This CDR3 is built from 14 residues. Trimming removed 0 bases from V and 0 bases from J, with 2 bases in between. Germline CDR1 and CDR2: LGHNA and YSLEER.

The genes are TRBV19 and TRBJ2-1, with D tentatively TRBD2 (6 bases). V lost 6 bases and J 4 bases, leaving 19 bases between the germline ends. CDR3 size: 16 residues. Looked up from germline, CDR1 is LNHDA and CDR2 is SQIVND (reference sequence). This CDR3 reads CASSRDLAPVYNEQFF. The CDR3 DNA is TGTGCCAGTAGCCGCGACCTAGCGCCTGTTTACAATGAGCAGTTCTTC.

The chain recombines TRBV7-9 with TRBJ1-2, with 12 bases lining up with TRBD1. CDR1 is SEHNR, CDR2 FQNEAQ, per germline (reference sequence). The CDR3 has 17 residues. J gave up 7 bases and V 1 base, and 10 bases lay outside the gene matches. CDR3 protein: CASSLEGLGQGAIGYTF. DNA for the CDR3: TGTGCCAGCAGCTTAGAAGGGCTGGGACAGGGGGCCATTGGCTACACCTTC.

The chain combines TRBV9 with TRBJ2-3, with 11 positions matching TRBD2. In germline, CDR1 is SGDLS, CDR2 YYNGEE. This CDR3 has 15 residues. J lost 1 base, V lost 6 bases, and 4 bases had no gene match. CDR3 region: CASTEGLAGTDTQYF. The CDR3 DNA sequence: TGTGCCAGCACCGAGGGACTAGCGGGCACAGATACGCAGTATTTT.

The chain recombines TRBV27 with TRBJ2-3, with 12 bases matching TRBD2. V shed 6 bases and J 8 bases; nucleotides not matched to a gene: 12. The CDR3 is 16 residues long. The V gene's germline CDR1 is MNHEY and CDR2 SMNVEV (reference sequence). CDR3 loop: CASSPGTSGLLGTQYF. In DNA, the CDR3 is TGTGCCAGCAGCCCTGGGACTAGCGGGCTTTTAGGTACGCAGTATTTT.

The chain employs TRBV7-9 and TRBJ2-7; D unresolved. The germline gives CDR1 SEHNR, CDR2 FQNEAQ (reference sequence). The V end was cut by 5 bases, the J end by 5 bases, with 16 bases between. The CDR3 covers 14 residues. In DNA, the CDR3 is TGTGCCAGCAGCCCAGACGGGTTTTGGAACGAGCAGTACTTC. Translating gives CASSPDGFWNEQYF.

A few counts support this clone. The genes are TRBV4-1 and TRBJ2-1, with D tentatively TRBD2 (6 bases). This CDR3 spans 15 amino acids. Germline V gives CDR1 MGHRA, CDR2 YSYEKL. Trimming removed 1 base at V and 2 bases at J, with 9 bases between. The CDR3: CASSQGEEAYNEQFF. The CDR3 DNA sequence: TGCGCCAGCAGCCAAGGGGAGGAGGCCTACAATGAGCAGTTCTTC.

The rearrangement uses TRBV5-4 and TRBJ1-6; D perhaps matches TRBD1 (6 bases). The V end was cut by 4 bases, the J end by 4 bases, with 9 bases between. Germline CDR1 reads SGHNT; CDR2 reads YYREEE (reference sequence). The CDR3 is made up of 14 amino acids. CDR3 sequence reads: CASSPQGYNSPLHF. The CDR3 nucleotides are TGTGCCAGCAGCCCACAGGGATATAATTCACCCCTCCACTTT.

This CDR3 is CASSPGTSGTYEQYF. DNA for the CDR3: TGCGCCAGCAGCCCCGGGACTAGCGGAACCTACGAGCAGTACTTC. This rearrangement joins TRBV4-3 to TRBJ2-7; 11 bases align to TRBD2. In germline, CDR1 is LGHNA, CDR2 YSLEER. CDR3 size: 15 residues. The ends lost 4 bases at V and 2 bases at J; junction bases unmatched: 4.

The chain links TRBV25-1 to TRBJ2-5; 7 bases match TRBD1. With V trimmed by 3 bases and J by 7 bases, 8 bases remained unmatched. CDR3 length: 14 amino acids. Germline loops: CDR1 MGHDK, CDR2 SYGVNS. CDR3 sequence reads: CASSDHRGSGTQYF. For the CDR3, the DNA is TGTGCCAGCAGTGACCACAGGGGATCGGGGACCCAGTACTTC.

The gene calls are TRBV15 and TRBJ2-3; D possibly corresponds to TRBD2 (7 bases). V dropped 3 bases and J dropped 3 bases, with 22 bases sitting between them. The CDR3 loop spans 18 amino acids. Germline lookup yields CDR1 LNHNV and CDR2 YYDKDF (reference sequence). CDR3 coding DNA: TGTGCCACCAGCAGCGAGAGGGCCAGGGGAGGGGAGACAGATACGCAGTATTTT. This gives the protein CATSSERARGGETDTQYF.

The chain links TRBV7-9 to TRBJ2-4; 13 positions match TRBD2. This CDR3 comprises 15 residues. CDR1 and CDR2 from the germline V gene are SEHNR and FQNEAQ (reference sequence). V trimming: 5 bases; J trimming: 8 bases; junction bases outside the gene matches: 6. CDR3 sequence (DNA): TGTGCCAGCAGCGCCGGACTAGCGGGGGACTACATTCAGTACTTC. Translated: CASSAGLAGDYIQYF.